Listed below are T cell receptor beta chains from one sample, sequenced in a study of neurological immune-mediated disorders. MiXCR was run by TCRdb on the 5' RACE reads, yielding one entry per CDR3 protein. The sample records around 10,000 distinct CDR3 sequences, about 21% being singletons. What was sequenced was CD8+ T cells from blood. Receptor source: a woman aged 55-70 years with HTLV-1-associated myelopathy (HAM/TSP). CDR3s include the opening cysteine and the closing phenylalanine or tryptophan. Fields, in order: J gene, clone size, V gene, D gene, CDR3 DNA, CDR3 protein. The D gene is left open where the match is weak. Some rows mark clone size as missing; the rest say once, few, many or name a class of expanded clone.

TRBJ2-7	many	TRBV15	-	TGTGCCACCAGCAGAGATTGGGCCCACGAGCAGTACTTC	CATSRDWAHEQYF
TRBJ2-7	medium-sized	TRBV4-1	-	TGCGCCAGCAGCCAAGATGTACGGAACGAGCAGTACTTC	CASSQDVRNEQYF
TRBJ1-5	many	TRBV11-1	-	TGTGCCAGCAGCTTAGGAGGGGCCCAGCCCCAGCATTTT	CASSLGGAQPQHF
TRBJ2-4	-	TRBV20-1	-	TGCAGTGCCTGGGGGGTCTCCAAAAACATTCAGTACTTT	CSAWGVSKNIQYF
TRBJ1-2	many	TRBV2	-	TGTGCCAGCAGTGAATCGATTACAGCGGGTGGCTACACCTTC	CASSESITAGGYTF
TRBJ2-5	many	TRBV9	TRBD2	TGTGCCAGCAGCGTAGGTCCCCGAACTAGCGGGGGGTTCGGGACCCAGTACTTC	CASSVGPRTSGGFGTQYF
TRBJ2-7	-	TRBV20-1	-	TGCAGTGCTAGTCCCCGTCAGCGCAGGGGGGTAGGCGAGCAGTACTTC	CSASPRQRRGVGEQYF
TRBJ2-7	-	TRBV20-1	-	TGCAGTGCACCAGTAGCCTACGAGCAGTACTTC	CSAPVAYEQYF
TRBJ2-1	-	TRBV5-1	TRBD2	TGCGCCAGCCCAACCGAGCGGGGAGTCTTCTACAATGAGCAGTTCTTC	CASPTERGVFYNEQFF
TRBJ2-1	many	TRBV20-1	TRBD2	TGCAGTGCTAGAGATCTGGGGGGGTACAATGAGCAGTTCTTC	CSARDLGGYNEQFF
TRBJ2-1	many	TRBV29-1	-	TGCAGCGGGGAGGGGGGGGGCCTATACAATGAGCAGTTCTTC	CSGEGGGLYNEQFF
TRBJ2-7	many	TRBV20-1	TRBD1	TGCAGTGCTAGCTGGACAGGGTCGTACGAGCAGTACTTC	CSASWTGSYEQYF
TRBJ2-7	many	TRBV20-1	TRBD1	TGCAGTGCCCCCTTGAGCGGGACAGGGTTCTACGAGCAGTACTTC	CSAPLSGTGFYEQYF
TRBJ1-2	many	TRBV7-9	-	TGTGCCAGCATCGCGGACAGAAACGATGGCTACACCTTC	CASIADRNDGYTF
TRBJ1-5	many	TRBV2	-	TGTGCCAGCAGTGAAGGTGGGGGGCAGCCCCAGCATTTT	CASSEGGGQPQHF
TRBJ1-5	many	TRBV6-1	-	TGTGCCAGCAGTGAACGCGTAGAATATAGCAATCAGCCCCAGCATTTT	CASSERVEYSNQPQHF
TRBJ2-1	-	TRBV24-1	-	TGTGCCACCAGTGATTGGGGGGCCCCCTACAATGAGCAGTTCTTC	CATSDWGAPYNEQFF
TRBJ1-5	-	TRBV20-1	-	TGCAGTGCTAGAGATGACCCACGACCCAATCAGCCCCAGCATTTT	CSARDDPRPNQPQHF
TRBJ2-7	-	TRBV30	-	TGTGCCTGGAGTGTATACCCCTACGAGCAGTACTTC	CAWSVYPYEQYF
TRBJ2-7	many	TRBV10-3	TRBD1	TGTGCCATCAGTACGGGACAGGGATACTACGAGCAGTACTTC	CAISTGQGYYEQYF
TRBJ1-4	many	TRBV5-1	-	TGCGCCAGCAGCTTGGGCGGGAAAAGGGTTGAAAAACTGTTTTTT	CASSLGGKRVEKLFF
TRBJ1-4	-	TRBV20-1	-	TGCAGTGCTTATCGCAGGGTAAATGAAAAACTGTTTTTT	CSAYRRVNEKLFF
TRBJ2-1	many	TRBV5-6	-	TGTGCCAGCACCCTGTTAAAGGGACAAAATGAGCAGTTCTTC	CASTLLKGQNEQFF
TRBJ2-2	many	TRBV4-1	-	TGCGCCAGCAGCCACGGAGAGGCCGGGGAGCTGTTTTTT	CASSHGEAGELFF
TRBJ2-1	many	TRBV20-1	-	TGCAGTGCTAGAGTCCCCGCGACGTCCTACAATGAGCAGTTCTTC	CSARVPATSYNEQFF
TRBJ1-5	-	TRBV27	TRBD1	TGTGCCAGCAGTCCGAACAGGGGGCTGGAGCCCCAGCATTTT	CASSPNRGLEPQHF
TRBJ1-2	many	TRBV5-5	TRBD1	TGTGCCAGCACCTCAGCTGCGGACACAGGGGGCAAGTATGGCTACACCTTC	CASTSAADTGGKYGYTF
TRBJ1-2	many	TRBV15	-	TGTGCCACCAGCAGAGACCCTTCTCAACAGCGCTATGGCTACACCTTC	CATSRDPSQQRYGYTF
TRBJ1-2	many	TRBV6-1	-	TGTGCCAGCAGCCCAAGGACGGGGGTTCGGAACTATGGCTACACCTTC	CASSPRTGVRNYGYTF
TRBJ1-1	many	TRBV6-1	TRBD1	TGTGCCAGCAGCGAGGGGCCGACAGGGGATGACACTGAAGCTTTCTTT	CASSEGPTGDDTEAFF
TRBJ1-3	many	TRBV7-2	-	TGTGCCAGCAGCTCCTCCGTGACGCCTAACACCATATATTTT	CASSSSVTPNTIYF
TRBJ1-1	many	TRBV4-2	-	TGTGCCAGCAGCCAATCGACGAGTGAGAACACTGAAGCTTTCTTT	CASSQSTSENTEAFF
TRBJ2-1	-	TRBV20-1	-	TGCAGTGCTAGAGCGGGCCCGGACAATCAGCAGTTCTTC	CSARAGPDNQQFF
TRBJ2-5	many	TRBV29-1	-	TGCAGCGCGCCGATAGAACAAACCCAAGAGACCCAGTACTTC	CSAPIEQTQETQYF
TRBJ2-7	many	TRBV6-6	TRBD1	TGTGCCAGCAGTTACTCGACAGGGGGCTACGAGCAGTACTTC	CASSYSTGGYEQYF
TRBJ1-1	many	TRBV7-9	-	TGTGCCAGCAGCCCAGGTCTCAGACAGAGAGCTTTCTTT	CASSPGLRQRAFF
TRBJ1-2	-	TRBV11-2	-	TGTGCCAGCAGCCTCGGCGACATTAGCCCCTATGGCTACACCTTC	CASSLGDISPYGYTF
TRBJ1-2	many	TRBV11-2	TRBD1	TGTGCCAGCAGCTTAGCCGGGACAGGGGCTTGGGGCTACACCTTC	CASSLAGTGAWGYTF
TRBJ1-2	many	TRBV12-3/TRBV12-4	-	TGTGCCAGCAGTCGGATGGGGGGGCGATTCTATGGCTACACCTTC	CASSRMGGRFYGYTF
TRBJ2-5	-	TRBV10-3	-	TGTGCCATCAGTGAGCCAGGCCGCCTGGACAGTCGGGGAGAGACCCAGTACTTC	CAISEPGRLDSRGETQYF
TRBJ1-4	many	TRBV7-9	-	TGTGCCAGCAGCTTAGGGGGAGGAGGACTGTTTTTT	CASSLGGGGLFF
TRBJ1-1	many	TRBV12-3/TRBV12-4	TRBD1	TGTGCCAGCAGTTCGGAATACCAAGGACAGGGAAGAGCTTTCTTT	CASSSEYQGQGRAFF
TRBJ2-1	many	TRBV5-6	TRBD2	TGTGCCAGCAGCTTGGTGGAGCGGGGGGGCCTGACTTGGCAGTTCTTC	CASSLVERGGLTWQFF
TRBJ2-2	many	TRBV15	TRBD2	TGTACCACCAGCAGGACTAGCGGGGGGCCTAACACCGGGGAGCTGTTTTTT	CTTSRTSGGPNTGELFF
TRBJ1-1	many	TRBV20-1	-	TGCAGTGCTAGAGTGGCAGATTGGAACACTGAAGCTTTCTTT	CSARVADWNTEAFF
TRBJ2-7	many	TRBV27	-	TGTGCCGTGGGGCTGGGGGGGGCCGGATACGAGCAGTACTTC	CAVGLGGAGYEQYF
TRBJ1-5	many	TRBV5-6	TRBD1	TGTGCCAGCAGTCGAGGGGGCCCCCGCAATCAGCCCCAGCATTTT	CASSRGGPRNQPQHF
TRBJ1-5	many	TRBV6-6	-	TGTGCCAGCAGTTACTCGATTACGGGCAACAATCAGCCCCAGCATTTT	CASSYSITGNNQPQHF
TRBJ1-4	-	TRBV12-3/TRBV12-4	-	TGTGCCAGCAGTTCGTGGGACATCAACGAAAAACTGTTTTTT	CASSSWDINEKLFF
TRBJ1-3	many	TRBV7-9	-	TGTGCCAGCAGCTTAGGGCACAGGAAAGCTGGAAACACCATATATTTT	CASSLGHRKAGNTIYF
TRBJ1-1	-	TRBV11-1	-	TGTGCCAGCAGCTTAGGAAACAGGGAGAACACTGAAGCTTTCTTT	CASSLGNRENTEAFF
TRBJ2-3	-	TRBV20-1	TRBD2	TGCAGTGCTAGAGTTCTTTGGGACACCGCATGGACTAGCGGTTCAGATACGCAGTATTTT	CSARVLWDTAWTSGSDTQYF
TRBJ2-3	many	TRBV13	-	TGTGCCAGCACCGGGGGGCTCACAGATACGCAGTATTTT	CASTGGLTDTQYF
TRBJ1-1	many	TRBV20-1	TRBD1	TGCAGTGCTAGAGGGGACAGGGGAGTAGACACTGAAGCTTTCTTT	CSARGDRGVDTEAFF
TRBJ2-3	many	TRBV7-2	-	TGTGCCAGCAGCTTTTGGGTCACAGATACGCAGTATTTT	CASSFWVTDTQYF
TRBJ2-7	many	TRBV4-1	-	TGCGCCAGCAGCCAAGAATGGGGCTACGAGCAGTACTTC	CASSQEWGYEQYF
TRBJ1-1	few	TRBV15	TRBD1	TGTGCCACCAGCAGTACTCCTATAACAGGGGCGGCTTTCTTT	CATSSTPITGAAFF